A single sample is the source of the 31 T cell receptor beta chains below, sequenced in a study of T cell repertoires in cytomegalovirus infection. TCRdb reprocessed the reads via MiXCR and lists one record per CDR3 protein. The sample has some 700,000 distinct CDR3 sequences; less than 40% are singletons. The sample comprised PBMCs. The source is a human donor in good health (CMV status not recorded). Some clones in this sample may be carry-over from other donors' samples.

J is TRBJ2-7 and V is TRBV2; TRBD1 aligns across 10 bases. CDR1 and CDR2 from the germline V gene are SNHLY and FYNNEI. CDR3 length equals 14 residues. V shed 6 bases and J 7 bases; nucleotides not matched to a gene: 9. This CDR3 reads CASSAGQGPGEQYF. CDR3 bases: TGTGCCAGCAGCGCGGGACAGGGGCCGGGAGAGCAGTACTTC.

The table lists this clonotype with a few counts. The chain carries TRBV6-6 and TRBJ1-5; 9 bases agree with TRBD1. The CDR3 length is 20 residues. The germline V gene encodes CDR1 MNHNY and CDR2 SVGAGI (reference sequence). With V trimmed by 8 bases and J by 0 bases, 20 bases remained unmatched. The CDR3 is CASAYPPGQGLISSNQPQHF. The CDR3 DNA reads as TGTGCCAGCGCCTATCCACCGGGACAGGGACTAATTTCTAGCAATCAGCCCCAGCATTTT.

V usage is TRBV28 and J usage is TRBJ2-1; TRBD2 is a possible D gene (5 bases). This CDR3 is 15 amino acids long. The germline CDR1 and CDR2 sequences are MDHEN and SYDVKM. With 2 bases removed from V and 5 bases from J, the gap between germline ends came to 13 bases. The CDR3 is CASSLGGGPDNEQFF. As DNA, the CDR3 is TGTGCCAGCAGTTTAGGCGGCGGGCCGGACAATGAGCAGTTCTTC. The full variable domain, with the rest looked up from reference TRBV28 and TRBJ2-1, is DVKVTQSSRYLVKRTGEKVFLECVQDMDHENMFWYRQDPGLGLRLIYFSYDVKMKEKGDIPEGYSVSREKKERFSLILESASTNQTSMYLCASSLGGGPDNEQFFGPGTRLTVL.

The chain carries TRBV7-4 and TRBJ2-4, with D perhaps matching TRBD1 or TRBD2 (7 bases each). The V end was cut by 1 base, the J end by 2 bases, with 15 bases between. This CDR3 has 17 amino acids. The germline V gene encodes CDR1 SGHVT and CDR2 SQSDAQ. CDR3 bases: TGTGCCAGCAGCTTAGATCAGGGGGGGATAACCAAAAACATTCAGTACTTC. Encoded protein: CASSLDQGGITKNIQYF.

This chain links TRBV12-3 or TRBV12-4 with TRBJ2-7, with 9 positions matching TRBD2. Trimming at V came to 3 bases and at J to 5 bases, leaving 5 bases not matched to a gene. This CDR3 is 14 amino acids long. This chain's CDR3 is CASSFGGRDDEQYF. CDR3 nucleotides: TGTGCCAGCAGTTTCGGCGGGAGGGACGACGAGCAGTACTTC.

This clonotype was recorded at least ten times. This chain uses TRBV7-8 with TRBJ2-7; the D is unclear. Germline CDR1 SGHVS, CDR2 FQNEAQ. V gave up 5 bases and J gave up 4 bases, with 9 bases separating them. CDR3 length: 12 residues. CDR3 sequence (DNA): TGTGCCAGCAGCCACGATAGTTACGAGCAGTACTTC. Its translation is CASSHDSYEQYF.

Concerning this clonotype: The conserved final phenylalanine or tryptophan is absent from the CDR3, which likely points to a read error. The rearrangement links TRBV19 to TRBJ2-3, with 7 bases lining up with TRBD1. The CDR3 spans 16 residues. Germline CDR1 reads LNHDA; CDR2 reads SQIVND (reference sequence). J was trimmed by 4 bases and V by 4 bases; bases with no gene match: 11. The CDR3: CASSTRQGAPADTQYC. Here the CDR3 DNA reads TGTGCCAGTAGTACGCGACAGGGAGCACCCGCAGATACGCAGTATTGT.

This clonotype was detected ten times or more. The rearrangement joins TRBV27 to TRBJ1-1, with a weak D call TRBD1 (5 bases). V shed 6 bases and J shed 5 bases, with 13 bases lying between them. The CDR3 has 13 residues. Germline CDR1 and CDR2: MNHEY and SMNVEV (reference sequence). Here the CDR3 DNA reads TGTGCCAGCAGGCCGCTCGGGGGGACTGAAGCTTTCTTT. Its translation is CASRPLGGTEAFF.

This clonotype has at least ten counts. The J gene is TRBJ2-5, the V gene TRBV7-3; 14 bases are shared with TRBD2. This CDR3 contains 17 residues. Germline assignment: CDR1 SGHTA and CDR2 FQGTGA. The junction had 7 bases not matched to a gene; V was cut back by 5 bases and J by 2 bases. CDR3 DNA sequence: TGTGCCAGCAGCCTCGTCCGACTAGCGGGGGGGCAAGAGACCCAGTACTTC. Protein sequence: CASSLVRLAGGQETQYF.

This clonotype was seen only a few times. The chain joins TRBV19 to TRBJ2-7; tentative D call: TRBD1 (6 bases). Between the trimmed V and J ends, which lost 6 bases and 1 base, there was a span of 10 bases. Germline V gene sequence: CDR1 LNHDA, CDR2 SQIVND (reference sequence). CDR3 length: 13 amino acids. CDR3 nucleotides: TGTGCCAGTAGGAACAGGGTGTCCTACGAGCAGTACTTC. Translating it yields CASRNRVSYEQYF. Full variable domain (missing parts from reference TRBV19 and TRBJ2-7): DGGITQSPKYLFRKEGQNVTLSCEQNLNHDAMYWYRQDPGQGLRLIYYSQIVNDFQKGDIAEGYSVSREKKESFPLTVTSAQKNPTAFYLCASRNRVSYEQYFGPGTRLTVT.

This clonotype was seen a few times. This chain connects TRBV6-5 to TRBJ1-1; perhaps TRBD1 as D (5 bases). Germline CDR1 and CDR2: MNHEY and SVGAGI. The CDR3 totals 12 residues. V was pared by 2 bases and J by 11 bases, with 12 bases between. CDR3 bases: TGTGCCAGCAGTTACGAGGGACTCTATGCTTTCTTT. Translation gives CASSYEGLYAFF.

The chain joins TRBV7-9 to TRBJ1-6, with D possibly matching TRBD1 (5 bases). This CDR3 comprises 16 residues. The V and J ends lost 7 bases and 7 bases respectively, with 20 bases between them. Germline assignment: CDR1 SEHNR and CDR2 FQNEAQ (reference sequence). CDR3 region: CASNTGGSRQNSPLHF. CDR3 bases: TGTGCCAGCAACACCGGGGGGTCGCGTCAGAATTCACCCCTCCACTTT.

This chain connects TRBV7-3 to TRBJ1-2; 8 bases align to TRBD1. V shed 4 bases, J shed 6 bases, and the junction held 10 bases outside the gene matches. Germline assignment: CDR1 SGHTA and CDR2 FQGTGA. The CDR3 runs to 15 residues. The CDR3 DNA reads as TGTGCCAGCAGCTATCCGGGACAGGCATTCAATGGCTACACCTTC. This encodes CASSYPGQAFNGYTF.

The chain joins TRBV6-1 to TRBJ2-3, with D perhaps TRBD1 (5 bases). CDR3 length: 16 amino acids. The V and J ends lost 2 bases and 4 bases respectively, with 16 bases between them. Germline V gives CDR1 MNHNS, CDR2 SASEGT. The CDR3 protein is CASSERQPTNPDTQYF. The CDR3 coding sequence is TGTGCCAGCAGTGAAAGACAGCCAACTAATCCAGATACGCAGTATTTT.

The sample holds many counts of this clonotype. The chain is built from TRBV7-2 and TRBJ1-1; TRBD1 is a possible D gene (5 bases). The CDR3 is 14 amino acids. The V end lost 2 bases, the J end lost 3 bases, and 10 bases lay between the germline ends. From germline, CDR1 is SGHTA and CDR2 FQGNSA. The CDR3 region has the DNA TGTGCCAGCAGCTTATATCCCAGGGACACTGAAGCTTTCTTT. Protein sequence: CASSLYPRDTEAFF.

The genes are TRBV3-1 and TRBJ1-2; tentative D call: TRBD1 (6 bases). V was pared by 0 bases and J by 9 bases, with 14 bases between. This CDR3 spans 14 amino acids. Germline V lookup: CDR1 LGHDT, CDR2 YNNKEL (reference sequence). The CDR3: CASSQDRGGTSYTF. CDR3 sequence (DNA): TGTGCCAGCAGCCAAGATCGGGGGGGGACAAGCTACACCTTC.

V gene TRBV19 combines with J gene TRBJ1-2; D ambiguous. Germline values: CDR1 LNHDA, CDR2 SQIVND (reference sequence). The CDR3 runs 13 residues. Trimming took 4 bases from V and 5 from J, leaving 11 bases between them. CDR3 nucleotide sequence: TGTGCCAGTAGTAGCGGGAGTAAGTATGGCTACACCTTC. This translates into CASSSGSKYGYTF.

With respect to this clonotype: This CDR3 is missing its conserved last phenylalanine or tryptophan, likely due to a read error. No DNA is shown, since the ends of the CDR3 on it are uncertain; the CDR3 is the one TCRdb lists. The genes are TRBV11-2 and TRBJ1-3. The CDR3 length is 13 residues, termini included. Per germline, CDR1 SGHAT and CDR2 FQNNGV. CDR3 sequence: CASSSPTGNTVYC.

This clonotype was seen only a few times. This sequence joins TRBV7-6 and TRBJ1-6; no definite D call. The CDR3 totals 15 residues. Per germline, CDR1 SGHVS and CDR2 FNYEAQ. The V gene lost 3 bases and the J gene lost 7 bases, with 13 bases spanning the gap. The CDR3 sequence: CASSFEGMGNSPLHF. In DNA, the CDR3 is TGTGCCAGCAGCTTCGAGGGTATGGGCAATTCACCCCTCCACTTT.

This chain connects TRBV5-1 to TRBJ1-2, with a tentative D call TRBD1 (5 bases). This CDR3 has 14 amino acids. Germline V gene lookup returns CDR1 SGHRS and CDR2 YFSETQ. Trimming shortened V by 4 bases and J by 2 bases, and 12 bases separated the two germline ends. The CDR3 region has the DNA TGCGCCAGCAGCAAAACCGGGACCAACTATGGCTACACCTTC. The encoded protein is CASSKTGTNYGYTF.

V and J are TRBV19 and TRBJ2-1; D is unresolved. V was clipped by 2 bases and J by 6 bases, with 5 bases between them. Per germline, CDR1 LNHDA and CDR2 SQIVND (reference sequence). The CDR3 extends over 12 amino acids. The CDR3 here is CASSIPPNEQFF. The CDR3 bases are TGTGCCAGTAGTATACCCCCCAATGAGCAGTTCTTC. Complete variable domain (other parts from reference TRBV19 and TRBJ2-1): DGGITQSPKYLFRKEGQNVTLSCEQNLNHDAMYWYRQDPGQGLRLIYYSQIVNDFQKGDIAEGYSVSREKKESFPLTVTSAQKNPTAFYLCASSIPPNEQFFGPGTRLTVL.

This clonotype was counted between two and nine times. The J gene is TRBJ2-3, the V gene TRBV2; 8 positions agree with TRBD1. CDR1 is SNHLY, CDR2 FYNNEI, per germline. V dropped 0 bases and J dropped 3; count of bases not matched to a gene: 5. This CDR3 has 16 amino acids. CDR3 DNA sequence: TGTGCCAGCAGTGAAGCCGGACAGGGTTGGACAGATACGCAGTATTTT. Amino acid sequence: CASSEAGQGWTDTQYF.

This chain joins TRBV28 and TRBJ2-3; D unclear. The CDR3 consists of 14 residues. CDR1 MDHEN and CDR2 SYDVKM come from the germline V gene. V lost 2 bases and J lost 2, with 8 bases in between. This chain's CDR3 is CASSLRGHTDTQYF. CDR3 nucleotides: TGTGCCAGCAGTTTACGCGGCCACACAGATACGCAGTATTTT.

DNA of the CDR3: TGTGCCAGCAATCGTCCTCCGAATCCAGATACGCAGTATTTT. Residues: CASNRPPNPDTQYF. The chain combines TRBV2 with TRBJ2-3; D unresolved. CDR1 and CDR2 (germline): SNHLY, FYNNEI. V lost 7 bases and J lost 4, with 15 bases in between. The CDR3 runs 14 residues.

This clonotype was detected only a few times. In nucleotides, the CDR3 is TGTGCCAGCAGCTTTACTGGGGATACGCAGTATTTT. As protein: CASSFTGDTQYF. This chain connects TRBV7-6 to TRBJ2-3; D is unclear. This CDR3 spans 12 amino acids. Per the germline V gene, CDR1 is SGHVS and CDR2 is FNYEAQ. The V end lost 3 bases, the J end lost 6 bases, and 7 bases lay between the germline ends.

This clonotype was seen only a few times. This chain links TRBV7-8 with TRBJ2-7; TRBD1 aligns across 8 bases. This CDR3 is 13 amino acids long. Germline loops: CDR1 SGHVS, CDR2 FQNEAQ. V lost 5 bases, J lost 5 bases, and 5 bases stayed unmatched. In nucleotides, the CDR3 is TGTGCCAGCAGCCTGACAGGGGCCAACGAGCAGTACTTC. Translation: CASSLTGANEQYF. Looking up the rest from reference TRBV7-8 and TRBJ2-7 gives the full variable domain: GAGVSQSPRYKVAKRGQDVALRCDPISGHVSLFWYQQALGQGPEFLTYFQNEAQLDKSGLPSDRFFAERPEGSVSTLKIQRTQQEDSAVYLCASSLTGANEQYFGPGTRLTVT.

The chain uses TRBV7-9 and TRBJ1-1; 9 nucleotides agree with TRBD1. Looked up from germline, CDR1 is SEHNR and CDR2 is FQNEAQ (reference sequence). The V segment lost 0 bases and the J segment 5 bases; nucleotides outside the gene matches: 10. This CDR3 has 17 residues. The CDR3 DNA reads TGTGCCAGCAGCTTAGCGGGGACAGGGTACTCAGGGACTGAAGCTTTCTTT. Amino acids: CASSLAGTGYSGTEAFF.

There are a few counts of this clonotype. CDR3 coding DNA: TGTGCCAGCAGTCCCGCCGGACAGGGAGGCAGTGAGCAGTTCTTC. This translates into CASSPAGQGGSEQFF. J is TRBJ2-1 and V is TRBV12-3 or TRBV12-4; 8 bases match TRBD1. V shed 5 bases, J shed 9 bases, and the junction held 12 bases outside the gene matches. This CDR3 region has 15 residues.

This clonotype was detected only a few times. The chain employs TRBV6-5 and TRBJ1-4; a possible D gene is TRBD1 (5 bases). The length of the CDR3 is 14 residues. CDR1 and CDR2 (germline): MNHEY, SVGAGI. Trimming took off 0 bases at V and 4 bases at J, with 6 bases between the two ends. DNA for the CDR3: TGTGCCAGCAGTTACTCGGGGGTTAATGAAAAACTGTTTTTT. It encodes CASSYSGVNEKLFF.

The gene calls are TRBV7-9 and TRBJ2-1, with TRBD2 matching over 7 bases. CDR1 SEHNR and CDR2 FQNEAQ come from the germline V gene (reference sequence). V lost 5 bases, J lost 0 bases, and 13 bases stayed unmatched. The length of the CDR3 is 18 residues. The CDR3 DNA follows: TGTGCCAGCAGCATAAGAGGCGCGGGAGCGCACTCCTACAATGAGCAGTTCTTC. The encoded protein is CASSIRGAGAHSYNEQFF.

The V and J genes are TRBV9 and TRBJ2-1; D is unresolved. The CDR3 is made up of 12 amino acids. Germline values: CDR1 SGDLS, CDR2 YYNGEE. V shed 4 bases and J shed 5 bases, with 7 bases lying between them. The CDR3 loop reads CASSRRDNEQFF. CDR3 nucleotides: TGTGCCAGCAGCCGACGGGACAATGAGCAGTTCTTC.